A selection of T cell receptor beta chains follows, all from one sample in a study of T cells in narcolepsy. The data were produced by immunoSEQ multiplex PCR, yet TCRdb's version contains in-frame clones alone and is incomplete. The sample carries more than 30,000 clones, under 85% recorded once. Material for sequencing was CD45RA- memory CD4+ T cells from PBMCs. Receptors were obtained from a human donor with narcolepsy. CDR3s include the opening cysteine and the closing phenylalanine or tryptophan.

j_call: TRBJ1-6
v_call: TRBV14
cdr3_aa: CASSQVRDHRENSPLHF

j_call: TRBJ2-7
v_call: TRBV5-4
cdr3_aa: CASSLDSFLREQYF

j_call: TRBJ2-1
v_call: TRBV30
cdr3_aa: CAWSAGGVNEQFF

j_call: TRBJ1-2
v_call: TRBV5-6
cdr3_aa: CASSLYVAASGYTF

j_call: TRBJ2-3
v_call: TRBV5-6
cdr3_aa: CASSFRGRGTDTQYF

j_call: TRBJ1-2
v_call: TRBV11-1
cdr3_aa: CASSKDKNYGYTF

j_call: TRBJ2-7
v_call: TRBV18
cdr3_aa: CASSPDYEQYF

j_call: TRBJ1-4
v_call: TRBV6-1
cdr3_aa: CASSVYDRENEKLFF

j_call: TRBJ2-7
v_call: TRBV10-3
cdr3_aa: CAILRTGSYEQYF

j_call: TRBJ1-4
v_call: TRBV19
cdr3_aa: CASSSPRGNNEKLFF

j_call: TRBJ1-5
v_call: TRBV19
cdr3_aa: CASNGGAGKGPPQHF